This TCR beta chain is from a study of blood T cell repertoires in COVID-19. In the study overall: Acute-phase and convalescent COVID-19 samples originated in the United States, Italy and Spain.

Recruits, aged about 18 to 100 years, lived in roughly 22 US areas. Recovery meant two consecutive negative NP/OP PCR tests, professional clearance, or resolved symptoms. Assay used: immunoSEQ multiplex PCR; TCRdb lists only in-frame clones, some missing. The sample lists over 150,000 clones, about nine tenths occurring once. Germline V gene sequence: CDR1 SQVTM, CDR2 ANQGSEA. The CDR3 length is 13 residues. Trimming cost V 4 bases and J 7 bases, with 11 bases left between them. This clone showed up just once. The sequenced material came from PBMCs or T cells enriched from blood (not recorded which). The receptor's source is a woman aged 30 to 39 who had recovered from COVID-19. The J gene is TRBJ1-6, the V gene TRBV29-1, with D hard to call. CDR3 DNA sequence: TGCAGCGTTGCCCTGGGCAGCAATTCACCCCTCCACTTT. Translation gives CSVALGSNSPLHF.